Included here is one TCR beta chain sequence, with context. The antigen remains unidentified. This entry belongs to a study of OX40 agonist ivuxolimab in advanced cancers. Study in general: Ivuxolimab, an agonist antibody against OX40 (CD134), was given to patients. The dose-escalation cohort was roughly 83% male, with a mean age of 60 years, ranging roughly 20 to 90. Whole-study results and caveats: Blood T cells, both CD4+ and CD8+, expanded clonally by week 6 at 0.1 to 3.0 mg/kg. Specificity for antigen went undetermined in the expanded peripheral T cells.

CDR3 length: 15 amino acids. Germline-derived CDR1 and CDR2 are MNHEY and SVGAGI. Trimming took off 8 bases at V and 0 bases at J, with 14 bases between the two ends. Sequenced by immunoSEQ multiplex PCR; TCRdb stores in-frame clones only, minus some. Among about 66,000 clones, roughly nine tenths were seen once, and the ten largest hold 13% to 15%. Here the sequenced sample was CD4+ or CD8+ T cells sorted from blood, taken in a trial of the OX40 agonist ivuxolimab. This receptor was obtained from an adult with an advanced solid tumor such as melanoma, head and neck, liver or kidney cancer. The V call is TRBV6-5, the J call TRBJ1-5, with a tentative D call TRBD1 (5 bases). CDR3 amino acids: CASAGDSNSNQPQHF. In DNA, the CDR3 is TGTGCCAGCGCGGGTGACAGTAATAGCAATCAGCCCCAGCATTTT.